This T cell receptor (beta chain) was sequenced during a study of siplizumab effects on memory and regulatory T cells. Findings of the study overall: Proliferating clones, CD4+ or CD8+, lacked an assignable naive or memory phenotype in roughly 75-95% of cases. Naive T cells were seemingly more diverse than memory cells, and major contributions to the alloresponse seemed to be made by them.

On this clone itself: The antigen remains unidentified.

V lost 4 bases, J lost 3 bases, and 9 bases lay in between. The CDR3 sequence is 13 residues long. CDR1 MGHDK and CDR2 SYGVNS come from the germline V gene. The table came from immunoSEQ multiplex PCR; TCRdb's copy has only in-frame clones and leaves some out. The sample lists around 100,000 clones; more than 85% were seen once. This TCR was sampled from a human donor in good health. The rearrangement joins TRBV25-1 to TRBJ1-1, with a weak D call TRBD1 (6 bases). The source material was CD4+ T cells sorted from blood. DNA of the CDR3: TGTGCCAGCAGTGCACAGGGTTACACTGAAGCTTTCTTT. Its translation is CASSAQGYTEAFF.